This entry lists 4 T cell receptor beta chains sequenced from one sample in a study of cytomegalovirus exposure and HLA in healthy donors. PCR amplification relied on 60 Vbeta primers (plus 13 Jbeta primers). The protocol was immunoSEQ multiplex PCR, while the TCRdb copy is restricted to in-frame clones and leaves out a portion. The sample holds some 130,000 clones, around 80% seen once. The specimen sequenced was PBMCs. The receptor source for this set is a human donor in good health.

The count of this clone is one. The rearrangement uses TRBV5-1 and TRBJ1-4; 7 nucleotides agree with TRBD1. CDR1 is SGHRS, CDR2 YFSETQ, per germline. This CDR3 region has 15 residues. J lost 4 bases, V lost 0 bases, and 3 bases had no gene match. The CDR3 reads CASSLATGNNEKLFF. The CDR3 DNA follows: TGCGCCAGCAGCTTGGCGACAGGGAATAATGAAAAACTGTTTTTT.

This chain joins TRBV11-2 and TRBJ2-3; 14 bases align to TRBD2. The CDR3 is 19 residues long. Trimming cost V 5 bases and J 2 bases; bases outside gene matches: 12. Germline V lookup: CDR1 SGHAT, CDR2 FQNNGV. This chain's CDR3 is CASSRGTSGGRRDTDTQYF. Here the CDR3 DNA reads TGTGCCAGCAGCCGGGGGACTAGCGGGGGCCGACGAGACACAGATACGCAGTATTTT.

V gene TRBV4-2 combines with J gene TRBJ1-2, with D possibly TRBD1 on 6 matching bases. The CDR3 totals 13 residues. Germline loops: CDR1 LGHNA, CDR2 YNFKEQ. The V gene lost 1 base and the J gene lost 12 bases, with 15 bases spanning the gap. CDR3 region: CASSQAPGQIDTF. In nucleotides, the CDR3 is TGTGCCAGCAGCCAAGCCCCTGGACAGATCGACACCTTC.

This clone showed up just once. The chain combines TRBV7-9 with TRBJ2-3; 10 nucleotides match TRBD1. V was pared by 5 bases and J by 2 bases, with 10 bases of the junction left unmatched. The CDR3 has 17 residues. The germline V gene encodes CDR1 SEHNR and CDR2 FQNEAQ (reference sequence). Here the CDR3 DNA reads TGTGCCAGCAGCCACAGGTCCGGGACAGGGGTCACAGATACGCAGTATTTT. It codes for CASSHRSGTGVTDTQYF.